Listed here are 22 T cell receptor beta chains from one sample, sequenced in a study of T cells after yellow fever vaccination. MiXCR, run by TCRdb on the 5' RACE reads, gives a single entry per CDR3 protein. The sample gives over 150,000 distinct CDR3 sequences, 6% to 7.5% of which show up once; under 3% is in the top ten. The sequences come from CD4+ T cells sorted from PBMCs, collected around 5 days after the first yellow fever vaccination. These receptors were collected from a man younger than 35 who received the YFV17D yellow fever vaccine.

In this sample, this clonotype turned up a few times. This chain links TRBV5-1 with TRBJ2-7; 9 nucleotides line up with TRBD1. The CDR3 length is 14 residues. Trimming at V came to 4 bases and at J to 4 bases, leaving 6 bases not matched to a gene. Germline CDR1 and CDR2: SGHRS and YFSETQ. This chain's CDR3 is CASSPTGGNYEQYF. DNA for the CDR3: TGCGCCAGCAGCCCGACAGGGGGGAATTACGAGCAGTACTTC. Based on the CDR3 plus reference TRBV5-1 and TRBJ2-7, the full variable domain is KAGVTQTPRYLIKTRGQQVTLSCSPISGHRSVSWYQQTPGQGLQFLFEYFSETQRNKGNFPGRFSGRQFSNSRSEMNVSTLELGDSALYLCASSPTGGNYEQYFGPGTRLTVT.

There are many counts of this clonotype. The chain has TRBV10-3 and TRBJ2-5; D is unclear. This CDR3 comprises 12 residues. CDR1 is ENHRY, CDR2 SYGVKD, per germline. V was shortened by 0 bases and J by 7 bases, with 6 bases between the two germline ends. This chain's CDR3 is CAISESVGTQYF. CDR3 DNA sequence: TGTGCCATCAGTGAGTCGGTAGGGACCCAGTACTTC.

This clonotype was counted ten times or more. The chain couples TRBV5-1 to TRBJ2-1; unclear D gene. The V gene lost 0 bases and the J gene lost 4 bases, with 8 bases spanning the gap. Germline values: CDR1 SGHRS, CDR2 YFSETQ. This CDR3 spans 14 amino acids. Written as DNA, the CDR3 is TGCGCCAGCAGCTTGGAACCTAGGTACAATGAGCAGTTCTTC. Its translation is CASSLEPRYNEQFF.

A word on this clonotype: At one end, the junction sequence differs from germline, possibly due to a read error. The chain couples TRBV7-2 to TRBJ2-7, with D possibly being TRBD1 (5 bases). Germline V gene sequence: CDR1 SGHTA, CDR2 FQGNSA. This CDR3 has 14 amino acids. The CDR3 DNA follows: TGTGCCAGCAGCTTGACAGCGAACTCCGACGAGCAGTACTTC. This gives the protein CASSLTANSDEQYF.

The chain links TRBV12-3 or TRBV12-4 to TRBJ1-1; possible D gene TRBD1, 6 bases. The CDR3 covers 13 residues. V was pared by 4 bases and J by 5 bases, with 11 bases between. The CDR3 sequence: CASSYRESTEAFF. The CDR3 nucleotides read TGTGCCAGCAGTTACAGGGAGTCGACTGAAGCTTTCTTT.

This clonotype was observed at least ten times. CDR3 region: CSVRGGITDTQYF. For the CDR3, the DNA is TGCAGCGTCAGGGGGGGGATCACAGATACGCAGTATTTT. This rearrangement joins TRBV29-1 to TRBJ2-3, with D tentatively TRBD1 or TRBD2 (7 bases each). This CDR3 comprises 13 residues. The V end was cut by 6 bases, the J end by 2 bases, with 12 bases between. Per the germline V gene, CDR1 is SQVTM and CDR2 is ANQGSEA.

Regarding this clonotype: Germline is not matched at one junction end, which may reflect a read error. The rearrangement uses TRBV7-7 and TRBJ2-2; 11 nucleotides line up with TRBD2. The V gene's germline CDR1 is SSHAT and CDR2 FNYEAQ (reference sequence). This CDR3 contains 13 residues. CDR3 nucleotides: TGTGCTAGCAGCGGACTAGCGGGCGGGGAGCTGTTTTTT. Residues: CASSGLAGGELFF.

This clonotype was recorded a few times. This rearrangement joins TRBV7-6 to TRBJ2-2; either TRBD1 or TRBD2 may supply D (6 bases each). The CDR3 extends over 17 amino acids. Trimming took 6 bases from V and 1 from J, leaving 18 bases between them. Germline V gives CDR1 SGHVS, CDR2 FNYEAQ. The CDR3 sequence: CASSLQGGRRNTGELFF. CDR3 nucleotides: TGTGCCAGCAGTCTTCAAGGGGGGCGAAGGAACACCGGGGAGCTGTTTTTT. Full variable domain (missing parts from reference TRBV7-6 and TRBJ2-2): GAGVSQSPRYKVTKRGQDVALRCDPISGHVSLYWYRQALGQGPEFLTYFNYEAQQDKSGLPNDRFSAERPEGSISTLTIQRTEQRDSAMYRCASSLQGGRRNTGELFFGEGSRLTVL.

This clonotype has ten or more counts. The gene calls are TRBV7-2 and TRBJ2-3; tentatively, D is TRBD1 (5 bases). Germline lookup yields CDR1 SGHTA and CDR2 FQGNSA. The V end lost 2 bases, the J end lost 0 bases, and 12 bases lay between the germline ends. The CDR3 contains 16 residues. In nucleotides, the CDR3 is TGTGCCAGCAGCTTAATGATGGCAGGGAGCACAGATACGCAGTATTTT. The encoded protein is CASSLMMAGSTDTQYF. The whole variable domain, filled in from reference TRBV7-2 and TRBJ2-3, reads GAGVSQSPSNKVTEKGKDVELRCDPISGHTALYWYRQSLGQGLEFLIYFQGNSAPDKSGLPSDRFSAERTGGSVSTLTIQRTQQEDSAVYLCASSLMMAGSTDTQYFGPGTRLTVL.

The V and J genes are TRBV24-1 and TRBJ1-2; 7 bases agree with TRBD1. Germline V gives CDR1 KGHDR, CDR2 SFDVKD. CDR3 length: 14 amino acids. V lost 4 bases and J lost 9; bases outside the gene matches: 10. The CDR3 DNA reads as TGTGCCACCAGTGAAGATGACAGGGTCGGGTGCTACACCTTC. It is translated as CATSEDDRVGCYTF.

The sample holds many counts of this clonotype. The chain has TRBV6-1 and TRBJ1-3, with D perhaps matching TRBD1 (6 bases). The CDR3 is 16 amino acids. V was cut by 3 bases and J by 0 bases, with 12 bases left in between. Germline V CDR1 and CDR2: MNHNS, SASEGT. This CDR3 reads CASSDPGTPSGNTIYF. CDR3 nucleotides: TGTGCCAGCAGTGACCCCGGGACACCCTCTGGAAACACCATATATTTT.

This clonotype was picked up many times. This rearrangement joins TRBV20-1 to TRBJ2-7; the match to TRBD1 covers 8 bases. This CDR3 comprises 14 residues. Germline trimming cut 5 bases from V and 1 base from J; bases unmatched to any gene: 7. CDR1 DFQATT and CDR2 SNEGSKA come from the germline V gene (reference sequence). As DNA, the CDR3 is TGCAGTGCTTGCCCCCGGGACAGGTCCTACGAGCAGTACGTC. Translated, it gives CSACPRDRSYEQYV.

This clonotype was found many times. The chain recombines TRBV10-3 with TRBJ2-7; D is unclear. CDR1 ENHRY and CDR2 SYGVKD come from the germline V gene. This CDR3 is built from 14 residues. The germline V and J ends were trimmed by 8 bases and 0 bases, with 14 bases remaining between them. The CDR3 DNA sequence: TGTGCCATCGGACGCACGGGTTACTCCTACGAGCAGTACTTC. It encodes CAIGRTGYSYEQYF.

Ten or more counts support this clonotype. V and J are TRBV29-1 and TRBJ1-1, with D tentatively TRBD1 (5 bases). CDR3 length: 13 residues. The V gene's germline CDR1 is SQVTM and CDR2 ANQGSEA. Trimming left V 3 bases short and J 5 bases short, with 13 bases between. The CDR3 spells CSVDSAGGTEAFF. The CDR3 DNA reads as TGCAGCGTTGATTCTGCGGGGGGAACTGAAGCTTTCTTT. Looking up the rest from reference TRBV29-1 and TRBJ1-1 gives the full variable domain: SAVISQKPSRDICQRGTSLTIQCQVDSQVTMMFWYRQQPGQSLTLIATANQGSEATYESGFVIDKFPISRPNLTFSTLTVSNMSPEDSSIYLCSVDSAGGTEAFFGQGTRLTVV.

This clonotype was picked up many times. CDR3 in amino acids: CASSLMVGQGTFGYTF. CDR3 DNA sequence: TGTGCCAGCAGCTTAATGGTGGGACAGGGGACCTTCGGCTACACCTTC. The chain employs TRBV7-8 and TRBJ1-2; 10 positions match TRBD1. This CDR3 spans 16 amino acids. CDR1 and CDR2 from the germline V gene are SGHVS and FQNEAQ. With 2 bases clipped from V and 8 bases from J, the junction kept 11 bases outside the gene matches.

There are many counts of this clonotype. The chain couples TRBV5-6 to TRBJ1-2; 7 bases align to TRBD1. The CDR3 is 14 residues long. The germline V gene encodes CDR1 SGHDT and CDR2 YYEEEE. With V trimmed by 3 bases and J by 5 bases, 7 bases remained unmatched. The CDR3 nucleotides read TGTGCCAGCAGCTCCGAACAGGGGATGTATGGCTACACCTTC. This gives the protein CASSSEQGMYGYTF.

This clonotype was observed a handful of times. The CDR3 DNA reads as TGTGCCAGCAGCCGGACAGGGAAAGACGAGCAGTACGTC. Translated: CASSRTGKDEQYV. This chain connects TRBV7-8 to TRBJ2-7, with 8 bases fitting TRBD1. Germline lookup yields CDR1 SGHVS and CDR2 FQNEAQ. Trimming removed 5 bases from V and 5 bases from J; junction bases left unmatched: 5. The CDR3 totals 13 residues.

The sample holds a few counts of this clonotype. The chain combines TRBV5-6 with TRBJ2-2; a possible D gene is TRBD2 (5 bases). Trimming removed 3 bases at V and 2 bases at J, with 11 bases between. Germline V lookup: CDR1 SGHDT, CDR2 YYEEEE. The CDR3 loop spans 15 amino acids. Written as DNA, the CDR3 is TGTGCCAGCAGCTCCGGACTGACTAACACCGGGGAGCTGTTTTTT. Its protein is CASSSGLTNTGELFF.

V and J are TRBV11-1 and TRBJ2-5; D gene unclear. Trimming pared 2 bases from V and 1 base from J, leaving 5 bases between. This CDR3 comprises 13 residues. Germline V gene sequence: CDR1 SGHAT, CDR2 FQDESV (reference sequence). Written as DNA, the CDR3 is TGTGCCAGCAGCTTACTGATCCAAGAGACCCAGTACTTC. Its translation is CASSLLIQETQYF.

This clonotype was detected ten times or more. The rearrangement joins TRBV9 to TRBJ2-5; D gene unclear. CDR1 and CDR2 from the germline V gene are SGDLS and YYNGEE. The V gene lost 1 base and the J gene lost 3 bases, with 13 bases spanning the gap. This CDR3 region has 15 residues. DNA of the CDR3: TGTGCCAGCAGCGTATCTGTAGCAGACAAAGAGACCCAGTACTTC. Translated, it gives CASSVSVADKETQYF.

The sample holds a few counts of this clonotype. Here the CDR3 reads CASSFRLAGLSSSYNEQFF. Here the CDR3 DNA reads TGTGCCAGCAGCTTCCGACTAGCGGGGCTATCTAGCTCCTACAATGAGCAGTTCTTC. This chain joins TRBV5-4 and TRBJ2-1, with 11 bases that match TRBD2. Trimming took 2 bases from V and 0 from J; bases not matched to a gene: 10. There are 19 residues in the CDR3. Germline lookup yields CDR1 SGHNT and CDR2 YYREEE (reference sequence).

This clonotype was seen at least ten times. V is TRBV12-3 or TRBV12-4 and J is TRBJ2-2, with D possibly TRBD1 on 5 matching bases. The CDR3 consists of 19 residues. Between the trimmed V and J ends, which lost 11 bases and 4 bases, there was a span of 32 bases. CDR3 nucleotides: TGTGCCTTCAAAATTTACAGGTTTCAAGGGGTGCTATTCACCGGGGAGCTGTTTTTT. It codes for CAFKIYRFQGVLFTGELFF.